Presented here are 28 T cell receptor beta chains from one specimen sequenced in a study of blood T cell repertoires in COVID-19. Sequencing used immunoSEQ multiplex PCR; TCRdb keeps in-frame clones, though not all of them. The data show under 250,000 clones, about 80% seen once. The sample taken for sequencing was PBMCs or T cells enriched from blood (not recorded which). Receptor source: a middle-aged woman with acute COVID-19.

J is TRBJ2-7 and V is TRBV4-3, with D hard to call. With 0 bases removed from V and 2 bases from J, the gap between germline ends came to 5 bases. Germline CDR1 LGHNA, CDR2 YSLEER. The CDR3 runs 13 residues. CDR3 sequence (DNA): TGCGCCAGCAGCCAAGATAGAGCCTACGAGCAGTACTTC. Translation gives CASSQDRAYEQYF.

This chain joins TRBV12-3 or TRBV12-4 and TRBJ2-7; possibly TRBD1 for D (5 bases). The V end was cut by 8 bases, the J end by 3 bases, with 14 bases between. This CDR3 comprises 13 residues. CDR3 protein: CASLFNQGYEQYF. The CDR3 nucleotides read TGTGCCAGCCTGTTTAACCAGGGCTACGAGCAGTACTTC.

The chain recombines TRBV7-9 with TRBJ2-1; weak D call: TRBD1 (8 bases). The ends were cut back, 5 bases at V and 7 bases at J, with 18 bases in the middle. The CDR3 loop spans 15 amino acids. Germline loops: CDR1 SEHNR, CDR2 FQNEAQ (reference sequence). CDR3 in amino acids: CASSLQGGTNNEQFF. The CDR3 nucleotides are TGTGCCAGCAGCCTACAGGGGGGGACTAATAATGAGCAGTTCTTC.

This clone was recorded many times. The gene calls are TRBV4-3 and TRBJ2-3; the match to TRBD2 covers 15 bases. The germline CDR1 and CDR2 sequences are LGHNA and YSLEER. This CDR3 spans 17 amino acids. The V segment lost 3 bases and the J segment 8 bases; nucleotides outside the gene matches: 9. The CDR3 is CASSQDGTSGGTGTQYF. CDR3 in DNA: TGCGCCAGCAGCCAGGATGGGACTAGCGGGGGGACGGGTACGCAGTATTTT.

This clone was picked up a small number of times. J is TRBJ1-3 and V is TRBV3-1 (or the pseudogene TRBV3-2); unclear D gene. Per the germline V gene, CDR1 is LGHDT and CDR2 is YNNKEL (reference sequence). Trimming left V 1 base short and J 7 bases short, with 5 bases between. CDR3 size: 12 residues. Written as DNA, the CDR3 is TGTGCCAGCAGCCAAGTTAGTAACACCATATATTTT. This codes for CASSQVSNTIYF.

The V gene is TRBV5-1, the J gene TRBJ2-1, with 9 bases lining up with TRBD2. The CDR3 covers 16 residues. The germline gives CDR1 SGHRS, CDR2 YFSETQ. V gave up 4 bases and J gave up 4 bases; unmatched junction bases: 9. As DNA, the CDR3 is TGCGCCAGCAGCGTGAGGCTAGCGGGACTGTACAATGAGCAGTTCTTC. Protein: CASSVRLAGLYNEQFF.

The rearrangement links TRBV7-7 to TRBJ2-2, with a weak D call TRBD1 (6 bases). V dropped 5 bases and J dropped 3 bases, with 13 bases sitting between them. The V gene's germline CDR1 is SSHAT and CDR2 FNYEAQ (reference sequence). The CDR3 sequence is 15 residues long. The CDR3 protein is CASSPDRRDTGELFF. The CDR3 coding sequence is TGTGCCAGCAGCCCCGACAGGCGGGACACCGGGGAGCTGTTTTTT.

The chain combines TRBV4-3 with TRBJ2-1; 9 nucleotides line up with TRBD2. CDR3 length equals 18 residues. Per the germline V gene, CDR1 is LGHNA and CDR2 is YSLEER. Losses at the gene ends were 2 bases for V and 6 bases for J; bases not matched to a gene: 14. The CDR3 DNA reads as TGCGCCAGCAGCCAAACTTGGGCGTCTAGCGGGGTGGGCAATGAGCAGTTCTTC. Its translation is CASSQTWASSGVGNEQFF.

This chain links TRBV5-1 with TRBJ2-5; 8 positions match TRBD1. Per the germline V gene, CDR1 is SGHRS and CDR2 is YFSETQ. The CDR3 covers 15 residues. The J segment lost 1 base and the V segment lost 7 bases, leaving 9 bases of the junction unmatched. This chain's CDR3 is CASGRTGKPQETQYF. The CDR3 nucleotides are TGCGCCAGCGGAAGGACAGGGAAACCCCAAGAGACCCAGTACTTC.

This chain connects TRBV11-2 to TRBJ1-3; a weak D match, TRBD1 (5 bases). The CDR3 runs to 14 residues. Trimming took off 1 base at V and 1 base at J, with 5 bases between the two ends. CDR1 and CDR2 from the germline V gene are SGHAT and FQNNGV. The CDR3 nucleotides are TGTGCCAGCAGCTTAGGACAGTCTGGAAACACCATATATTTT. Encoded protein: CASSLGQSGNTIYF.

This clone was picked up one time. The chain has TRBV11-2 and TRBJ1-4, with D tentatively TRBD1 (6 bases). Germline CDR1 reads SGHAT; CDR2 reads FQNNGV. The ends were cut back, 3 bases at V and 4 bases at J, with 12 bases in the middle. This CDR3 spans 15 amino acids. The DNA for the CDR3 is TGTGCCAGCAGCTTCTCGGACAGAGTTAATGAAAAACTGTTTTTT. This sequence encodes CASSFSDRVNEKLFF. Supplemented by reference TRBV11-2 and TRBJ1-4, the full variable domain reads EAGVAQSPRYKIIEKRQSVAFWCNPISGHATLYWYQQILGQGPKLLIQFQNNGVVDDSQLPKDRFSAERLKGVDSTLKIQPAKLEDSAVYLCASSFSDRVNEKLFFGSGTQLSVL.

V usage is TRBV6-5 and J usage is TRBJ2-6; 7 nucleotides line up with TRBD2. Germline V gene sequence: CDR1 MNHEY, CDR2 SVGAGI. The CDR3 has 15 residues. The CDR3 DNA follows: TGTGTCGCGGGGGATTCAATCTCTGGGGCCAACGTCCTGACTTTC. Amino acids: CVAGDSISGANVLTF.

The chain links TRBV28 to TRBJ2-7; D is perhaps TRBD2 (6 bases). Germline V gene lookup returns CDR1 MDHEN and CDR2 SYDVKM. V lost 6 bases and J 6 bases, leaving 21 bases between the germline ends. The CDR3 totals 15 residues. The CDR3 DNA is TGTGCCAGCAGGGCCGTTGGAGGAGGGACGGGCGAGCAGTACTTC. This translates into CASRAVGGGTGEQYF.

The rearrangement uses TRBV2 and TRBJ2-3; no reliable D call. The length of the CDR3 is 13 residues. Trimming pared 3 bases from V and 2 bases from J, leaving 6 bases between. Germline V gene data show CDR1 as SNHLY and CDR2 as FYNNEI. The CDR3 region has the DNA TGTGCCAGCAGTGATAGATTCACAGATACGCAGTATTTT. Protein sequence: CASSDRFTDTQYF.

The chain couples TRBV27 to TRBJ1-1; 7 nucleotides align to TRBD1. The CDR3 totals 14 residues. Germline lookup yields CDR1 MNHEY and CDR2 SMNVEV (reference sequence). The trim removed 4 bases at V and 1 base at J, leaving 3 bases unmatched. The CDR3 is CASSSGQPNTEAFF. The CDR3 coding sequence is TGTGCCAGCAGTTCGGGACAGCCGAACACTGAAGCTTTCTTT.

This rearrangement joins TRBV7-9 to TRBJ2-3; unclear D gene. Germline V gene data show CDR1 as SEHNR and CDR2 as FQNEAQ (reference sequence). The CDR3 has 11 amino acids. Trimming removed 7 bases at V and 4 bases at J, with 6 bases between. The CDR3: CASTQSDTQYF. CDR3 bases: TGTGCCAGCACCCAATCAGATACGCAGTATTTT.

The CDR3 DNA reads as TGTGCCAGCAGTGTGGGAGGGGTTGAAAAACTGTTTTTT. Residues: CASSVGGVEKLFF. This sequence joins TRBV2 and TRBJ1-4; maybe TRBD1 (5 bases). Trimming removed 4 bases at V and 7 bases at J, with 10 bases between. The CDR3 contains 13 residues. Germline CDR1 SNHLY, CDR2 FYNNEI.

The CDR3 nucleotides read TGTGCCATCAGTGATTTCGGGGGTGACACTGAGCAGTTCTTC. Translated, it gives CAISDFGGDTEQFF. This rearrangement joins TRBV10-3 to TRBJ2-1; possible D gene TRBD2, 6 bases. This CDR3 is 14 amino acids long. Deletions cut 3 bases from V and 9 bases from J, with 15 bases between. Germline CDR1 and CDR2: ENHRY and SYGVKD.

The CDR3 DNA sequence: TGCGCCAGCAGCTTGGTCCTAGCGGGAGCATATCGACGTAATGAGCAGTTCTTC. Its protein is CASSLVLAGAYRRNEQFF. The chain has TRBV5-1 and TRBJ2-1; 10 nucleotides line up with TRBD2. This CDR3 is 18 amino acids long. V gave up 0 bases and J gave up 7 bases; unmatched junction bases: 13. Germline V CDR1 and CDR2: SGHRS, YFSETQ.

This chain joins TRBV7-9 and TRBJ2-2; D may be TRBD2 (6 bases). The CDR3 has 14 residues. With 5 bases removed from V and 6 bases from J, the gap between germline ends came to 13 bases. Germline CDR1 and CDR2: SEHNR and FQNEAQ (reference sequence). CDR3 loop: CASSPPPGAGELFF. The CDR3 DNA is TGTGCCAGCAGCCCCCCACCGGGGGCCGGGGAGCTGTTTTTT.

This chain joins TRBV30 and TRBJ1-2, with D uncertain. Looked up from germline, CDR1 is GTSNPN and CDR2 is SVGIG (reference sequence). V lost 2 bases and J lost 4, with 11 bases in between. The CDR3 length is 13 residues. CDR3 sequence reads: CAWSNGFLYGYTF. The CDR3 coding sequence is TGTGCCTGGAGTAACGGGTTCCTCTATGGCTACACCTTC.

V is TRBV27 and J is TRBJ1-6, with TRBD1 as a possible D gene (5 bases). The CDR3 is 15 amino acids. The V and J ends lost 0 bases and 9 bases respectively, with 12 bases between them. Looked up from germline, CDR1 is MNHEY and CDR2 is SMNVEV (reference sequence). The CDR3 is CASSLSAQGSSPLHF. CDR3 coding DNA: TGTGCCAGCAGTTTATCGGCCCAGGGTAGTTCACCCCTCCACTTT.

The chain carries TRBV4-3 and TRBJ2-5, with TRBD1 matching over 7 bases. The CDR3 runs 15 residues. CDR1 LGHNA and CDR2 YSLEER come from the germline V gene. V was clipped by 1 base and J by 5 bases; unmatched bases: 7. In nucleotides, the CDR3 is TGCGCCAGCAGCCAAGGAGGGGGCCTGGGCGAGACCCAGTACTTC. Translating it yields CASSQGGGLGETQYF.

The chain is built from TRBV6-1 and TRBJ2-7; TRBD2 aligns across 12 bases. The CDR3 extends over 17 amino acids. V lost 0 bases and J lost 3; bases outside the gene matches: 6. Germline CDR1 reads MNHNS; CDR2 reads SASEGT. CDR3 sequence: CASSEALAGGLSYEQYF. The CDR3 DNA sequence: TGTGCCAGCAGTGAAGCCCTAGCGGGGGGGCTTAGCTACGAGCAGTACTTC.

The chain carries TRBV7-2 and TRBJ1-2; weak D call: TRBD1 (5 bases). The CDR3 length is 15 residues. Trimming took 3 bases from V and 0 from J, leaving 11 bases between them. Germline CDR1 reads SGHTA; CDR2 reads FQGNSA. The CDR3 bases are TGTGCCAGCAGCTTTTACAGGACAACTAACTATGGCTACACCTTC. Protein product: CASSFYRTTNYGYTF.

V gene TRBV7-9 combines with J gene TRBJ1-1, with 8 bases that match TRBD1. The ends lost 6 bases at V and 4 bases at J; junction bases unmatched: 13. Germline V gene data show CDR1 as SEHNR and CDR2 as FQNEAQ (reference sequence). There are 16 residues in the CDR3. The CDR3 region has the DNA TGTGCCAGCAGTCCGATCGGACAGGGAATGGGCACTGAAGCTTTCTTT. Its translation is CASSPIGQGMGTEAFF.

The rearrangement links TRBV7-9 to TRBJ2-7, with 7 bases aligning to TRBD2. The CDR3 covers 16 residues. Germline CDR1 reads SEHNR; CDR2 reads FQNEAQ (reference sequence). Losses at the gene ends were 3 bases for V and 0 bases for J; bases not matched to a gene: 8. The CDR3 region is CASSFSSGLSSYEQYF. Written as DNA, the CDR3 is TGTGCCAGCAGCTTTTCTAGCGGATTGAGCTCCTACGAGCAGTACTTC.

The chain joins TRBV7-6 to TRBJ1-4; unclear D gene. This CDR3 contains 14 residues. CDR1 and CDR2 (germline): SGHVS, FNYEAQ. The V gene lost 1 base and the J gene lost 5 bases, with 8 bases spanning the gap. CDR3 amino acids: CASSLGALNEKLFF. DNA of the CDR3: TGTGCCAGCAGCTTAGGGGCCTTAAATGAAAAACTGTTTTTT. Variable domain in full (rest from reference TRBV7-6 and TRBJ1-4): GAGVSQSPRYKVTKRGQDVALRCDPISGHVSLYWYRQALGQGPEFLTYFNYEAQQDKSGLPNDRFSAERPEGSISTLTIQRTEQRDSAMYRCASSLGALNEKLFFGSGTQLSVL.